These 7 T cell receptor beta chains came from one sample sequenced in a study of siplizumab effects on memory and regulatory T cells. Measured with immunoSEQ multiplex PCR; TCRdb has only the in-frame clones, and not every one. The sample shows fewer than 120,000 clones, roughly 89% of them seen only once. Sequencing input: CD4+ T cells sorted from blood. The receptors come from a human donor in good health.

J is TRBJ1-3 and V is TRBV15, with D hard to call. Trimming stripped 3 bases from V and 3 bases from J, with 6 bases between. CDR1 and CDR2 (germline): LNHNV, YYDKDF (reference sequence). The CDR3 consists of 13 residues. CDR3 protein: CATSRGFGNTIYF. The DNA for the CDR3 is TGTGCCACCAGCAGGGGATTTGGAAACACCATATATTTT.

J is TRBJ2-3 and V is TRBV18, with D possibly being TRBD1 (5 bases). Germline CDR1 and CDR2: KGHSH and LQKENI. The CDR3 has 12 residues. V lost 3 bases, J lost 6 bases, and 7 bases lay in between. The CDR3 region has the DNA TGTGCCAGCTCACCCCCAGGGGATACGCAGTATTTT. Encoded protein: CASSPPGDTQYF. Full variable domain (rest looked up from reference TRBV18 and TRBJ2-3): NAGVMQNPRHLVRRRGQEARLRCSPMKGHSHVYWYRQLPEEGLKFMVYLQKENIIDESGMPKERFSAEFPKEGPSILRIQQVVRGDSAAYFCASSPPGDTQYFGPGTRLTVL.

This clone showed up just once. The DNA for the CDR3 is TGTGCCAGCGGACCAGGGGGCGTCCTCTATGGCTACACCTTC. This codes for CASGPGGVLYGYTF. This sequence joins TRBV7-2 and TRBJ1-2, with 8 bases that match TRBD1. Trimming at V came to 8 bases and at J to 4 bases, leaving 9 bases not matched to a gene. The CDR3 loop spans 14 amino acids. CDR1 and CDR2 from the germline V gene are SGHTA and FQGNSA.

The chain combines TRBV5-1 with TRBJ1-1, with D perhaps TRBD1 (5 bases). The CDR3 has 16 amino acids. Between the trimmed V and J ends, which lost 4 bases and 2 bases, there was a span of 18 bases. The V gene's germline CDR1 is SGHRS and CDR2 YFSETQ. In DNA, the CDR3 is TGCGCCAGCAGCCCGGGCCTGAGGGGCTATAACACTGAAGCTTTCTTT. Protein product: CASSPGLRGYNTEAFF.

CDR3 DNA: TGTGCCAGCAGCCTAAGGGACAGGGGCCACGAGCAGTACTTC. Its protein is CASSLRDRGHEQYF. The chain employs TRBV7-8 and TRBJ2-7, with 10 bases that match TRBD1. CDR1 and CDR2 from the germline V gene are SGHVS and FQNEAQ. The V segment lost 5 bases and the J segment 5 bases; nucleotides outside the gene matches: 6. The CDR3 has 14 residues.

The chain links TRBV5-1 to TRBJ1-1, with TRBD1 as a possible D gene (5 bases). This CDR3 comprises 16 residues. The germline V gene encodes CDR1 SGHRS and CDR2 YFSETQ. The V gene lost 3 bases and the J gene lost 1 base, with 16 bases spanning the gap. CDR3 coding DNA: TGCGCCAGCAGCTGGGAACCCAGGGTGGCGAACACTGAAGCTTTCTTT. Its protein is CASSWEPRVANTEAFF.

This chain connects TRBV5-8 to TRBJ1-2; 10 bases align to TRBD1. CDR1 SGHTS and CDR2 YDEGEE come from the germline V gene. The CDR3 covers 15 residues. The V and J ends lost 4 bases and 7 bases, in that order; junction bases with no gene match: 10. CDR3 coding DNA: TGTGCCAGCAGCGAAGACAGGGGGCGCGGAGGTGGCTACACCTTC. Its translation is CASSEDRGRGGGYTF.